The rows below give T cell receptor beta chains drawn from one sample of a study of breast tumors, draining lymph nodes, adjacent tissues. TCRdb re-called the multiplex PCR reads with MiXCR, one entry per CDR3 protein. The data hold 130,000 or so distinct CDR3 sequences, with over 25% observed a single time. Sequencing used axillary lymph node tissue. Receptors were obtained from a female donor with breast cancer. Some clones in this sample may be carry-over from other donors' samples. Both conserved end residues are part of each CDR3. D genes are given only for firm matches. Size is stated as how often the clone was seen (once, few, many) or a class if it is expanded.

TRBJ2-5	-	TRBV11-2	many	TGTGCCAGCAGCCCACCTGGGGCCCAAGAGACCCAGTACTTC	CASSPPGAQETQYF
TRBJ1-2	TRBD1	TRBV4-2	many	TGTGCCAGCAGCCAAGCTTTAAGGACAGGGGGCTTCGGCTACACCTTC	CASSQALRTGGFGYTF